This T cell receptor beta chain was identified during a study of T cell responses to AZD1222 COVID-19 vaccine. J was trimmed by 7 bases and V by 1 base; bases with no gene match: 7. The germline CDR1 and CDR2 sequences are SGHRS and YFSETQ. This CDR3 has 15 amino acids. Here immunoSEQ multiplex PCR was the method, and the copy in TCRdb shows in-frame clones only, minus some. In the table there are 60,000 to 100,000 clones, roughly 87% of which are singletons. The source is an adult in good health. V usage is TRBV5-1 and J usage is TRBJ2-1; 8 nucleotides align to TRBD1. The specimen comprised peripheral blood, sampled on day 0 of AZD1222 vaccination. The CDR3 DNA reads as TGCGCCAGCAGCTTGATCCAGGGGGCGACTAATGAGCAGTTCTTC. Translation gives CASSLIQGATNEQFF.